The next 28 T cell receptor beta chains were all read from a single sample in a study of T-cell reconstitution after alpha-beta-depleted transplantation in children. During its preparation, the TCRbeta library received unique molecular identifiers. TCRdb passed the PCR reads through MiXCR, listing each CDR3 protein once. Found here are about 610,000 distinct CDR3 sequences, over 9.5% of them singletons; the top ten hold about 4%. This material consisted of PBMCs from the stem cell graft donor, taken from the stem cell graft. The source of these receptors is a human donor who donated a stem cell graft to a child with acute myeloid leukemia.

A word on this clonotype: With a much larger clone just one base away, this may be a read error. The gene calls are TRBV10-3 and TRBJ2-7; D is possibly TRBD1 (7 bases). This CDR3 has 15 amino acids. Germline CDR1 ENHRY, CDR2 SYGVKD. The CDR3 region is CAISGQGRRGYEQCF. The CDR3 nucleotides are TGTGCCATCAGTGGACAGGGAAGGAGGGGATACGAGCAGTGCTTC.

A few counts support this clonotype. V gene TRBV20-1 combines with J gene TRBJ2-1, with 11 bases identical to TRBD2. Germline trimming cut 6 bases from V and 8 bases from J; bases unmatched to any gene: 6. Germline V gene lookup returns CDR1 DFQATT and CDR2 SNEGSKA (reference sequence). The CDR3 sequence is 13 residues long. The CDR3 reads CSATSGRGDEQFF. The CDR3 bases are TGCAGTGCCACTAGCGGGAGAGGCGATGAGCAGTTCTTC.

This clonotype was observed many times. For the CDR3, the DNA is TGTGCCAGCAGCTTATCGGCCTACGAGCAGTACTTC. Its translation is CASSLSAYEQYF. The chain joins TRBV7-9 to TRBJ2-7; D gene uncertain. The germline gives CDR1 SEHNR, CDR2 FQNEAQ (reference sequence). The CDR3 sequence is 12 residues long. V lost 2 bases, J lost 2 bases, and 4 bases lay in between.

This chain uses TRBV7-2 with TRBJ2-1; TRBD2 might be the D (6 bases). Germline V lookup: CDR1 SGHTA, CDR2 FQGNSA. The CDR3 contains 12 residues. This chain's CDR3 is CASLSGNNEQFF. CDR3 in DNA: TGTGCATCCCTTAGCGGCAACAATGAGCAGTTCTTC.

The CDR3 loop reads CSVDIAGGSTDTQYF. CDR3 bases: TGCAGCGTTGATATTGCGGGAGGTAGCACAGATACGCAGTATTTT. V is TRBV29-1 and J is TRBJ2-3; 8 nucleotides line up with TRBD2. The CDR3 totals 15 residues. Looked up from germline, CDR1 is SQVTM and CDR2 is ANQGSEA. The ends lost 3 bases at V and 0 bases at J; junction bases unmatched: 5.

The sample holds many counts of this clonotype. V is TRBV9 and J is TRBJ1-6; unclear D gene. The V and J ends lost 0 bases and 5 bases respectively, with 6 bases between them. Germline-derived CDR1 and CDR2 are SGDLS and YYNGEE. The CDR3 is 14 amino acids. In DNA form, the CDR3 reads TGTGCCAGCAGCGTAGAGGGCAATAATTCACCCCTCCACTTT. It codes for CASSVEGNNSPLHF.

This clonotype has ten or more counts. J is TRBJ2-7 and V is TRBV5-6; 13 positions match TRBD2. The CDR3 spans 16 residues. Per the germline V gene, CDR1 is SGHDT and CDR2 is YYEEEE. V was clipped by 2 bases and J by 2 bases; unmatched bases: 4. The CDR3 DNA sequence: TGTGCCAGCAGCTTCAGGACTAGCGGGAGACCCTACGAGCAGTACTTC. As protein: CASSFRTSGRPYEQYF.

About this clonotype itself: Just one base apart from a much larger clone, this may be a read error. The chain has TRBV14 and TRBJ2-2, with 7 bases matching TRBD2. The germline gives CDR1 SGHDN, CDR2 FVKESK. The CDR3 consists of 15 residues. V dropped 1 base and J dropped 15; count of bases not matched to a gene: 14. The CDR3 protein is CASSQVTSEIGRMFF. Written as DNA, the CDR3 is TGTGCCAGCAGCCAAGTTACATCGGAAATCGGGAGGATGTTTTTT.

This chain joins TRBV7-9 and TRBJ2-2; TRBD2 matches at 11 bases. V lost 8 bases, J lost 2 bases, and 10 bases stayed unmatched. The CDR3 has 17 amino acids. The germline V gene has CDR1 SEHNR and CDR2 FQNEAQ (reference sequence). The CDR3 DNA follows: TGTGCCAGCGCCACTCGAACTAGCGGGAGAAACACCGGGGAGCTGTTTTTT. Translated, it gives CASATRTSGRNTGELFF.

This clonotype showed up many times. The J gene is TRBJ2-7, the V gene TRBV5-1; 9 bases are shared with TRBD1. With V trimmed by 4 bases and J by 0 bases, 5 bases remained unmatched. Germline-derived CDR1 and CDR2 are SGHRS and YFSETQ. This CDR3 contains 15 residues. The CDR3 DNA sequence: TGCGCCAGCAGCCCGGGGACAGGGAACTCCTACGAGCAGTACTTC. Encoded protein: CASSPGTGNSYEQYF.

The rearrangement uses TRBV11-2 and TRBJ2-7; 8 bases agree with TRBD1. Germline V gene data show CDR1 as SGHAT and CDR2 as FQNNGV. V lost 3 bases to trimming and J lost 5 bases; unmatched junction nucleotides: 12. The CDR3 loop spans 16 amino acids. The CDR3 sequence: CASSFLLTGVVHEQYF. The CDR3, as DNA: TGTGCCAGCAGCTTTCTCCTGACAGGGGTGGTCCACGAGCAGTACTTC. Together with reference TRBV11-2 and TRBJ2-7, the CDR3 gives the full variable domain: EAGVAQSPRYKIIEKRQSVAFWCNPISGHATLYWYQQILGQGPKLLIQFQNNGVVDDSQLPKDRFSAERLKGVDSTLKIQPAKLEDSAVYLCASSFLLTGVVHEQYFGPGTRLTVT.

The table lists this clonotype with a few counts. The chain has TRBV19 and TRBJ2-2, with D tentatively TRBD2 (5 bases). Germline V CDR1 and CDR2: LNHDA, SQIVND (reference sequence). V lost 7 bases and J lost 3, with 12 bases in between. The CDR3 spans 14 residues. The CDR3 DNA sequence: TGTGCCAGTACCTCGGACGGGGACACCGGGGAGCTGTTTTTT. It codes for CASTSDGDTGELFF. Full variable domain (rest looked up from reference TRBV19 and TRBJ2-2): DGGITQSPKYLFRKEGQNVTLSCEQNLNHDAMYWYRQDPGQGLRLIYYSQIVNDFQKGDIAEGYSVSREKKESFPLTVTSAQKNPTAFYLCASTSDGDTGELFFGEGSRLTVL.

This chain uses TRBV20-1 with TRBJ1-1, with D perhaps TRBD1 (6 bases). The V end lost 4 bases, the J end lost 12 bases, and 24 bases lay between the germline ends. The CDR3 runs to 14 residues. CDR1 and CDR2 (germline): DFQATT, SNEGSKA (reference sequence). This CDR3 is CSATNINYREQTFF. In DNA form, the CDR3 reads TGCAGTGCTACAAATATTAATTACAGGGAACAAACTTTCTTT.

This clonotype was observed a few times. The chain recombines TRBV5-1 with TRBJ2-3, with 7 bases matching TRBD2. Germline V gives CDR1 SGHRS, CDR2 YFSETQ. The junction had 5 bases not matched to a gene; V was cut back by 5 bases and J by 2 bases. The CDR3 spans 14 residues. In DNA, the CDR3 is TGCGCCAGCAGACCTAGCGGCAACACAGATACGCAGTATTTT. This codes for CASRPSGNTDTQYF.

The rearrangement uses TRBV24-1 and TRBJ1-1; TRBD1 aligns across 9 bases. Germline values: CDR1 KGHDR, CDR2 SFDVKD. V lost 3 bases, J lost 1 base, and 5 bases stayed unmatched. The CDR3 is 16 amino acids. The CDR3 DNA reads TGTGCCACCAGTGATGCGCCGGGACAGGGGAACACTGAAGCTTTCTTT. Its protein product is CATSDAPGQGNTEAFF.

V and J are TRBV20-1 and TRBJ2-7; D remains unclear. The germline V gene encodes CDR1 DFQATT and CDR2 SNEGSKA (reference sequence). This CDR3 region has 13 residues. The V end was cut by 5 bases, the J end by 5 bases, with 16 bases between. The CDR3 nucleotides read TGCAGTGCTCGACTTGACGTAGTAAACGAGCAGTACTTC. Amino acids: CSARLDVVNEQYF.

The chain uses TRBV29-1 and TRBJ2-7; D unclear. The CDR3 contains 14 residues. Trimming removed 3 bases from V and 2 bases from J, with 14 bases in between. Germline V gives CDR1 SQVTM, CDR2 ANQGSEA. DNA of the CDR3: TGCAGCGTTGATCGAGGCCAGACCCCCTACGAGCAGTACTTC. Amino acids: CSVDRGQTPYEQYF.

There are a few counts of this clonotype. Written as DNA, the CDR3 is TGTGCCAGCAGCTTAGACCCGACAGGGGGCTACGAGCAGTACTTC. Its translation: CASSLDPTGGYEQYF. The gene calls are TRBV7-2 and TRBJ2-7; 9 bases match TRBD1. This CDR3 region has 15 residues. Germline CDR1 and CDR2: SGHTA and FQGNSA. V gave up 1 base and J gave up 3 bases; unmatched junction bases: 4.

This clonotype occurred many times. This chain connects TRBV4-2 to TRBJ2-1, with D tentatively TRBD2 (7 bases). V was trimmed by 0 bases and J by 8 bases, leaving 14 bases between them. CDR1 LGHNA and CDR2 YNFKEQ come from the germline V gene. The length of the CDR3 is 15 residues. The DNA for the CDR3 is TGTGCCAGCAGCCAAGAGGGGGGGGCTCGGGATGAGCAGTTCTTC. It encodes CASSQEGGARDEQFF.

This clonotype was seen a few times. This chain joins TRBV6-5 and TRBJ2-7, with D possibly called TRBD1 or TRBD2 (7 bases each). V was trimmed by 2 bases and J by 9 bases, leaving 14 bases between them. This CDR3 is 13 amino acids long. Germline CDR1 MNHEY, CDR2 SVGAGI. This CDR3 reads CASSYGRGLGQYF. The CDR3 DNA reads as TGTGCCAGCAGTTACGGGAGGGGGCTAGGGCAGTACTTC.

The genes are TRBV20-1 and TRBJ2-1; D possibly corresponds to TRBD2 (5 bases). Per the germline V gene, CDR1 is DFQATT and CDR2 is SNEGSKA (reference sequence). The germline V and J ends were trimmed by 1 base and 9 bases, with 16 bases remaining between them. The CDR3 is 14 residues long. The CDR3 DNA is TGCAGTGCTAGAGCTCCTAGCCAGGCGGGTGAGCAGTTCTTC. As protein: CSARAPSQAGEQFF.

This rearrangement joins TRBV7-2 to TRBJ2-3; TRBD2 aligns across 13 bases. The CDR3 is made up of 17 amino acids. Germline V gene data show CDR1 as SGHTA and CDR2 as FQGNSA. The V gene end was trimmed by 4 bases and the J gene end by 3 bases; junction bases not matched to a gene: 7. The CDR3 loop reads CASSSKLAGGATDTQYF. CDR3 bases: TGTGCCAGCAGCTCCAAACTAGCGGGAGGGGCAACAGATACGCAGTATTTT. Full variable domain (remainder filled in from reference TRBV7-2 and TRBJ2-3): GAGVSQSPSNKVTEKGKDVELRCDPISGHTALYWYRQSLGQGLEFLIYFQGNSAPDKSGLPSDRFSAERTGGSVSTLTIQRTQQEDSAVYLCASSSKLAGGATDTQYFGPGTRLTVL.

The chain's CDR3 is CATSDTRVDRGKTQYF. The CDR3 DNA reads TGTGCCACCAGCGACACGAGGGTAGACAGGGGGAAGACCCAGTACTTC. The chain employs TRBV15 and TRBJ2-5, with 9 positions matching TRBD1. The CDR3 is 16 residues long. CDR1 and CDR2 (germline): LNHNV, YYDKDF (reference sequence). Trimming removed 5 bases from V and 6 bases from J; junction bases left unmatched: 13.

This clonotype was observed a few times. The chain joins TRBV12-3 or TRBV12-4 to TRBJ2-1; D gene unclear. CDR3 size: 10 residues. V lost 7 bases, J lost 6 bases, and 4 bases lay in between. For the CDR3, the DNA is TGTGCCAGCATGCGCAATGAGCAGTTCTTC. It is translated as CASMRNEQFF.

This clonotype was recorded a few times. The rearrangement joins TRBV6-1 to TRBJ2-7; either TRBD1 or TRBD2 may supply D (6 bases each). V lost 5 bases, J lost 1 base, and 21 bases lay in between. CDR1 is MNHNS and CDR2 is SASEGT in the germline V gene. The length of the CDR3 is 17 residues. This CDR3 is CASSTRQGGFPSYEQYF. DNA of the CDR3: TGTGCCAGCAGTACCCGCCAAGGGGGGTTCCCATCCTACGAGCAGTACTTC.

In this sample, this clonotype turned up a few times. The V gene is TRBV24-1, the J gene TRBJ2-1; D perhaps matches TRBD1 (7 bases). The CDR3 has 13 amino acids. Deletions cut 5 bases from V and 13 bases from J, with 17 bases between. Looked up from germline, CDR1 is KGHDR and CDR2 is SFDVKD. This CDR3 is CATSAGGTEYQFF. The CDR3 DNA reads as TGTGCCACCAGTGCGGGCGGGACAGAATATCAGTTCTTC.

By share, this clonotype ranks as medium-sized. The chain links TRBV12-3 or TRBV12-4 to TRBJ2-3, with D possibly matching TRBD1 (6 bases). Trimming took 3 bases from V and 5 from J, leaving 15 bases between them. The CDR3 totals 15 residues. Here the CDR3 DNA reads TGTGCCAGCAGTTTTGAGTGGGGGCGTGGAGATACGCAGTATTTT. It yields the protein CASSFEWGRGDTQYF.

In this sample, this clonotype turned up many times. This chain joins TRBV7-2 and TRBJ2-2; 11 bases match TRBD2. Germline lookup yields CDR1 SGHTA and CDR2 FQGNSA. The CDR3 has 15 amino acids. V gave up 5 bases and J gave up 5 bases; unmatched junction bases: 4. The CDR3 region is CASSGSGRETGELFF. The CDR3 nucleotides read TGTGCCAGCAGCGGTAGCGGGAGGGAGACCGGGGAGCTGTTTTTT.